These 19 T cell receptor beta chains share one sample of origin, sequenced in a study of blood T cell repertoires in COVID-19. The assay was immunoSEQ multiplex PCR, and TCRdb's table has in-frame clones only and misses some. The sample has 300,000 to 400,000 clones, more than 80% seen once; the top ten hold less than 1.2%. The sample taken for sequencing was PBMCs or T cells enriched from blood (not recorded which). These receptors were obtained from a man aged 18 to 29 who had recovered from COVID-19.

This sequence joins TRBV6-5 and TRBJ2-2; 8 bases are shared with TRBD1. Germline CDR1 MNHEY, CDR2 SVGAGI. Germline trimming cut 10 bases from V and 3 bases from J; bases unmatched to any gene: 10. The CDR3 is 15 amino acids. CDR3 sequence reads: CAIRTGPGDTGELFF. In nucleotides, the CDR3 is TGTGCCATCAGGACAGGGCCAGGGGACACCGGGGAGCTGTTTTTT.

In its sample, this clone was seen once. Additional DNA sequences in this sample encode the identical CDR3. The rearrangement links TRBV11-2 to TRBJ1-3, with 8 bases fitting TRBD1. CDR1 is SGHAT and CDR2 is FQNNGV in the germline V gene. J lost 1 base, V lost 5 bases, and 4 bases had no gene match. This CDR3 is 15 amino acids long. The CDR3 bases are TGTGCCAGCAGCCCCCGGACAGGGTCTGGAAACACCATATATTTT. Protein product: CASSPRTGSGNTIYF.

The chain joins TRBV15 to TRBJ2-1; tentative D call: TRBD1 (7 bases). V shed 4 bases and J shed 10 bases, with 17 bases lying between them. Germline CDR1 reads LNHNV; CDR2 reads YYDKDF (reference sequence). This CDR3 contains 14 residues. This chain's CDR3 is CATSTRTGREEQFF. Here the CDR3 DNA reads TGTGCCACCAGCACCCGGACAGGCCGGGAGGAGCAGTTCTTC.

DNA for the CDR3: TGTGCCAGCAGCCGACTAGCGGCGAACGAGCAGTACTTC. This gives the protein CASSRLAANEQYF. The rearrangement uses TRBV7-6 and TRBJ2-7, with TRBD2 identical over 9 bases. Germline lookup yields CDR1 SGHVS and CDR2 FNYEAQ. V was pared by 5 bases and J by 5 bases, with 4 bases of the junction left unmatched. This CDR3 region has 13 residues.

The J gene is TRBJ2-2, the V gene TRBV5-5; tentatively, D is TRBD1 (5 bases). Germline CDR1 reads SGHKS; CDR2 reads YYEKEE (reference sequence). Deletions cut 0 bases from V and 5 bases from J, with 11 bases between. The CDR3 spans 15 residues. The CDR3 coding sequence is TGTGCCAGCAGCTTGGTGGTAAGGGGAACCGGGGAGCTGTTTTTT. Its protein product is CASSLVVRGTGELFF.

The chain combines TRBV9 with TRBJ1-2; 8 nucleotides match TRBD1. Germline values: CDR1 SGDLS, CDR2 YYNGEE. The CDR3 sequence is 14 residues long. Trimming took 2 bases from V and 7 from J; bases not matched to a gene: 7. CDR3 DNA: TGTGCCAGCAGCGTGCTTACAGGGGGGGTTGGCTACACCTTC. Its protein product is CASSVLTGGVGYTF.

This sequence joins TRBV9 and TRBJ2-7; 9 nucleotides align to TRBD1. The length of the CDR3 is 14 residues. V shed 4 bases and J 5 bases; nucleotides not matched to a gene: 7. Germline V gene sequence: CDR1 SGDLS, CDR2 YYNGEE. DNA of the CDR3: TGTGCCAGCAGCCGAACGGGACAGGGCCACGAGCAGTACTTC. It yields the protein CASSRTGQGHEQYF.

The chain carries TRBV29-1 and TRBJ1-2; D is ambiguous. Trimming took 0 bases from V and 5 from J, leaving 16 bases between them. This CDR3 region has 15 residues. Looked up from germline, CDR1 is SQVTM and CDR2 is ANQGSEA. In nucleotides, the CDR3 is TGCAGCGTTGAAGATGATGCGAGAGGTTCTTATGGCTACACCTTC. As protein: CSVEDDARGSYGYTF.

This chain connects TRBV5-4 to TRBJ2-7; D perhaps matches TRBD1 (6 bases). The V gene's germline CDR1 is SGHNT and CDR2 YYREEE (reference sequence). V lost 4 bases, J lost 4 bases, and 21 bases lay in between. The CDR3 extends over 16 amino acids. The DNA of the CDR3 is TGTGCCAGCAGCCCAAGACAAGGGGGAACGGTATACGAGCAGTACTTC. Translation gives CASSPRQGGTVYEQYF.

The chain links TRBV19 to TRBJ2-1; 10 bases align to TRBD2. There are 17 residues in the CDR3. Germline CDR1 is LNHDA and CDR2 is SQIVND (reference sequence). V was clipped by 1 base and J by 4 bases; unmatched bases: 7. The CDR3 nucleotides are TGTGCCAGTAGTATAGGTAGCCCTAGCGGGAGTTACAATGAGCAGTTCTTC. It codes for CASSIGSPSGSYNEQFF.

The V call is TRBV28, the J call TRBJ1-1; D is unresolved. Between the trimmed V and J ends, which lost 5 bases and 3 bases, there was a span of 10 bases. The CDR3 is 13 residues long. Germline loops: CDR1 MDHEN, CDR2 SYDVKM. Here the CDR3 reads CASSKQSYTEAFF. As DNA, the CDR3 is TGTGCCAGCAGTAAACAGAGCTACACTGAAGCTTTCTTT.

This clone was recorded many times. V is TRBV19 and J is TRBJ2-3, with D possibly being TRBD1 (5 bases). Trimming shortened V by 6 bases and J by 1 base, and 8 bases separated the two germline ends. The CDR3 spans 13 residues. Germline CDR1 LNHDA, CDR2 SQIVND (reference sequence). CDR3 sequence: CASSDRRTDTQYF. The CDR3 coding sequence is TGTGCCAGTAGCGACAGACGCACAGATACGCAGTATTTT.

The chain is built from TRBV6-5 and TRBJ2-1; TRBD2 aligns across 14 bases. The CDR3 has 16 residues. V dropped 1 base and J dropped 7; count of bases not matched to a gene: 3. CDR1 MNHEY and CDR2 SVGAGI come from the germline V gene. In DNA form, the CDR3 reads TGTGCCAGCAGTTACTTCGGGACTAGCGGGAGTAATGAGCAGTTCTTC. This sequence encodes CASSYFGTSGSNEQFF.

This clone appeared once. The V and J genes are TRBV6-5 and TRBJ1-2, with 7 nucleotides matching TRBD1. Germline loops: CDR1 MNHEY, CDR2 SVGAGI. V was pared by 10 bases and J by 1 base, with 6 bases of the junction left unmatched. There are 13 residues in the CDR3. The CDR3 sequence: CATNQGGNYGYTF. The DNA of the CDR3 is TGTGCCACCAACCAGGGGGGTAACTATGGCTACACCTTC.

V and J are TRBV2 and TRBJ2-4; TRBD2 matches 7 bases. The length of the CDR3 is 14 residues. V trimming: 6 bases; J trimming: 0 bases; junction bases outside the gene matches: 2. Per germline, CDR1 SNHLY and CDR2 FYNNEI. CDR3 DNA sequence: TGTGCCAGCAGGGGGAGGGGAGCCAAAAACATTCAGTACTTC. This gives the protein CASRGRGAKNIQYF.

The rearrangement uses TRBV5-1 and TRBJ1-2; no reliable D call. Trimming stripped 0 bases from V and 3 bases from J, with 12 bases between. The CDR3 length is 15 residues. Germline V CDR1 and CDR2: SGHRS, YFSETQ. The CDR3 region is CASSLAPNLDYGYTF. In nucleotides, the CDR3 is TGCGCCAGCAGCTTGGCCCCGAACCTAGACTATGGCTACACCTTC.

The J gene is TRBJ2-7, the V gene TRBV6-5, with D hard to call. Per the germline V gene, CDR1 is MNHEY and CDR2 is SVGAGI. This CDR3 is 15 amino acids long. V was clipped by 2 bases and J by 0 bases, with 11 bases between them. CDR3 nucleotide sequence: TGTGCCAGCAGTTACGGGCCGATGAGCTCCTACGAGCAGTACTTC. Translated: CASSYGPMSSYEQYF.

The chain carries TRBV7-2 and TRBJ1-2; 7 nucleotides align to TRBD1. This CDR3 has 15 amino acids. J was trimmed by 4 bases and V by 1 base; bases with no gene match: 6. Per germline, CDR1 SGHTA and CDR2 FQGNSA. The CDR3 spells CASSLVGPGGYGYTF. In nucleotides, the CDR3 is TGTGCCAGCAGCTTAGTAGGCCCAGGGGGCTATGGCTACACCTTC.

The gene calls are TRBV29-1 and TRBJ2-3, with TRBD2 identical over 9 bases. From germline, CDR1 is SQVTM and CDR2 ANQGSEA. Trimming at V came to 3 bases and at J to 2 bases, leaving 9 bases not matched to a gene. The CDR3 sequence is 16 residues long. CDR3 protein: CSVDKRGVTNTDTQYF. In nucleotides, the CDR3 is TGCAGCGTTGACAAGCGGGGGGTCACAAACACAGATACGCAGTATTTT.